These 27 T cell receptor beta chains originate from one sample sequenced in a study of human T cells and chemical hapten exposure. Noted time point: pre-sensitization, week 0. As for treatment: therapeutic diphenylcyclopropenone sensitization with weekly scalp DPC. One entry per CDR3 protein, called by TCRdb with MiXCR from the RACE reads. The sample includes about 60,000 distinct CDR3 sequences, roughly 12% seen only once; the top ten take 3% to 4.5%. The material was whole blood, obtained in connection with sensitization to the hapten diphenylcyclopropenone (DPC). These receptors were obtained from a woman aged 40 to 50 with alopecia areata. Some clones in this sample may be carry-over from other donors' samples.

This clonotype was counted only a few times. This rearrangement joins TRBV10-2 to TRBJ2-5; 10 bases are a match to TRBD2. CDR1 is WSHSY and CDR2 is SAAADI in the germline V gene. With 8 bases clipped from V and 5 bases from J, the junction kept 8 bases outside the gene matches. This CDR3 region has 14 residues. CDR3 in amino acids: CASLQREGRETQYF. The CDR3 coding sequence is TGCGCCAGCTTACAGCGGGAGGGGAGGGAGACCCAGTACTTC.

The chain couples TRBV28 to TRBJ1-2; TRBD1 agrees at 7 bases. Germline lookup yields CDR1 MDHEN and CDR2 SYDVKM. Trimming took 3 bases from V and 0 from J; bases not matched to a gene: 4. There are 15 residues in the CDR3. The CDR3, as DNA: TGTGCCAGCAGTTTCGCAGACAGGGCTAACTATGGCTACACCTTC. Its protein is CASSFADRANYGYTF.

This clonotype was observed a few times. The chain couples TRBV4-2 to TRBJ2-2; no reliable D call. The V end lost 0 bases, the J end lost 0 bases, and 11 bases lay between the germline ends. The germline gives CDR1 LGHNA, CDR2 YNFKEQ. The CDR3 has 17 residues. CDR3 bases: TGTGCCAGCAGCCAAGAAAGTCCAGGCTCGAACACCGGGGAGCTGTTTTTT. It yields the protein CASSQESPGSNTGELFF.

This clonotype has just a few counts. The V call is TRBV5-5, the J call TRBJ1-5, with TRBD1 matching over 8 bases. With V trimmed by 4 bases and J by 7 bases, 10 bases remained unmatched. Germline values: CDR1 SGHKS, CDR2 YYEKEE (reference sequence). The CDR3 is made up of 15 amino acids. Here the CDR3 reads CASSPDRGVGQPQHF. CDR3 DNA sequence: TGTGCCAGCAGCCCCGACAGGGGTGTTGGCCAGCCCCAGCATTTT.

This clonotype occurred a few times. The chain recombines TRBV20-1 with TRBJ1-1; no clear D. There are 12 residues in the CDR3. CDR1 and CDR2 from the germline V gene are DFQATT and SNEGSKA (reference sequence). Trimming took 5 bases from V and 1 from J, leaving 8 bases between them. Written as DNA, the CDR3 is TGCAGTGCTCCTCGGGGGAACACTGAAGCTTTCTTT. This codes for CSAPRGNTEAFF.

In this sample, this clonotype turned up many times. J is TRBJ2-7 and V is TRBV10-3; the match to TRBD1 covers 10 bases. The CDR3 has 17 residues. The junction had 8 bases not matched to a gene; V was cut back by 3 bases and J by 0 bases. Germline CDR1 ENHRY, CDR2 SYGVKD. The CDR3 spells CAISDSPGDRGSYEQYF. CDR3 coding DNA: TGTGCCATCAGTGACTCTCCGGGGGACAGGGGCTCCTACGAGCAGTACTTC.

This clonotype has just a few counts. V gene TRBV18 combines with J gene TRBJ1-1; D remains unclear. The V end was cut by 4 bases, the J end by 5 bases, with 14 bases between. The CDR3 covers 14 residues. Germline V gene lookup returns CDR1 KGHSH and CDR2 LQKENI. CDR3 protein: CASSLSAGLTEAFF. The CDR3 DNA is TGTGCCAGCTCACTTTCGGCAGGTCTGACTGAAGCTTTCTTT.

This clonotype has more than one count but fewer than ten. This chain links TRBV11-2 with TRBJ2-4; D not certain. Germline lookup yields CDR1 SGHAT and CDR2 FQNNGV. The CDR3 covers 17 residues. Trimming cost V 5 bases and J 0 bases, with 17 bases left between them. The CDR3 DNA is TGTGCCAGCAGCCGCGACACCCTTACTATAGCCAAAAACATTCAGTACTTC. This gives the protein CASSRDTLTIAKNIQYF.

This clonotype was detected ten times or more. The genes are TRBV19 and TRBJ2-3; maybe TRBD2 (7 bases). This CDR3 has 14 amino acids. V was cut by 9 bases and J by 4 bases, with 17 bases left in between. CDR1 and CDR2 (germline): LNHDA, SQIVND (reference sequence). The CDR3 protein is CASGGGGEADTQYF. The CDR3 region has the DNA TGTGCCAGCGGAGGGGGAGGGGAGGCAGATACGCAGTATTTT.

The table lists this clonotype with many counts. The chain combines TRBV6-6 with TRBJ2-7, with 10 bases identical to TRBD1. Germline values: CDR1 MNHNY, CDR2 SVGAGI (reference sequence). CDR3 length: 15 amino acids. V trimming: 0 bases; J trimming: 3 bases; junction bases outside the gene matches: 2. This CDR3 is CASSYSGTGVYEQYF. CDR3 sequence (DNA): TGTGCCAGCAGTTACTCCGGGACAGGGGTCTACGAGCAGTACTTC.

This clonotype was recorded a few times. This chain uses TRBV29-1 with TRBJ2-7; D may correspond to TRBD1 or TRBD2 (5 bases each). This CDR3 has 11 amino acids. Germline V CDR1 and CDR2: SQVTM, ANQGSEA. Trimming stripped 6 bases from V and 6 bases from J, with 12 bases between. This chain's CDR3 is CSVQGAGEQYF. The CDR3 nucleotides are TGCAGCGTACAAGGGGCGGGCGAGCAGTACTTC.

This chain links TRBV28 with TRBJ2-7, with 7 bases that match TRBD1. The CDR3 loop spans 14 amino acids. J lost 5 bases, V lost 5 bases, and 9 bases had no gene match. The germline V gene has CDR1 MDHEN and CDR2 SYDVKM. CDR3 sequence: CASSRDSRPDEQYF. In nucleotides, the CDR3 is TGTGCCAGCAGTAGGGACAGTCGGCCCGACGAGCAGTACTTC.

This clonotype has only a few counts. Mismatch with germline at one junction end may stem from a read error. This chain joins TRBV28 and TRBJ2-2; 14 nucleotides line up with TRBD2. Germline CDR1 is MDHEN and CDR2 is SYDVKM. This CDR3 comprises 14 residues. The CDR3 sequence: CAGRLAGGPGELFF. The CDR3 coding sequence is TGTGCCGGCAGACTAGCGGGAGGGCCCGGGGAGCTGTTTTTT. The full variable domain, completed using reference TRBV28 and TRBJ2-2, is DVKVTQSSRYLVKRTGEKVFLECVQDMDHENMFWYRQDPGLGLRLIYFSYDVKMKEKGDIPEGYSVSREKKERFSLILESASTNQTSMYLCAGRLAGGPGELFFGEGSRLTVL.

For this clonotype: One end of the junction is discordant with germline, which a read error may explain. The chain has TRBV7-6 and TRBJ2-2, with TRBD1 identical over 7 bases. The CDR3 sequence is 16 residues long. CDR1 is SGHVS, CDR2 FNYEAQ, per germline. In nucleotides, the CDR3 is TGTGCCAACAGCCCGGCGGCAGGGGGTGGGACCGGGGAGCTGTTTTTT. Its translation: CANSPAAGGGTGELFF.

The rearrangement uses TRBV19 and TRBJ1-1; D remains ambiguous. V gave up 3 bases and J gave up 5 bases, with 10 bases separating them. This CDR3 is built from 13 residues. Germline-derived CDR1 and CDR2 are LNHDA and SQIVND (reference sequence). CDR3 loop: CASSIVQMTEAFF. CDR3 DNA sequence: TGTGCCAGTAGTATTGTACAGATGACTGAAGCTTTCTTT.

This clonotype has ten or more counts. CDR3 in amino acids: CASSLGAYSGNTIYF. The CDR3 DNA reads as TGTGCCAGTAGTCTCGGTGCGTACTCTGGAAACACCATATATTTT. The J gene is TRBJ1-3, the V gene TRBV19, with unresolved D. Germline values: CDR1 LNHDA, CDR2 SQIVND (reference sequence). V was shortened by 5 bases and J by 0 bases, with 11 bases between the two germline ends. The CDR3 is made up of 15 amino acids.

The rearrangement joins TRBV12-3 or TRBV12-4 to TRBJ1-5, with TRBD1 as a possible D gene (5 bases). Deletions cut 5 bases from V and 6 bases from J, with 17 bases between. The CDR3 consists of 15 residues. The DNA of the CDR3 is TGTGCCAGCAGTACACGACAGACTTTGGGTCAGCCCCAGCATTTT. Its protein is CASSTRQTLGQPQHF.

This clonotype was observed a few times. The chain joins TRBV20-1 to TRBJ2-7; D gene uncertain. The ends were cut back, 3 bases at V and 0 bases at J, with 9 bases in the middle. Germline assignment: CDR1 DFQATT and CDR2 SNEGSKA (reference sequence). The CDR3 runs to 13 residues. CDR3 sequence (DNA): TGCAGTGCTAGTTCCCACCGCTCCTACGAGCAGTACTTC. Encoded protein: CSASSHRSYEQYF.

The sample holds many counts of this clonotype. V gene TRBV27 combines with J gene TRBJ2-7, with TRBD1 matching 9 bases. CDR1 is MNHEY and CDR2 is SMNVEV in the germline V gene (reference sequence). The CDR3 is 14 residues long. Germline trimming cut 6 bases from V and 4 bases from J; bases unmatched to any gene: 7. CDR3 sequence reads: CASRSGGQGYEQYF. As DNA, the CDR3 is TGTGCCAGCAGAAGTGGAGGACAGGGGTACGAGCAGTACTTC.

This clonotype was counted at least ten times. CDR3 nucleotides: TGTGCCAACTTGCGGGGCTACACCTTC. It yields the protein CANLRGYTF. The rearrangement links TRBV3-2 to TRBJ1-2. TRBV3-2 corresponds to a pseudogene. The CDR3 spans 9 residues.

The gene calls are TRBV28 and TRBJ1-1, with TRBD1 matching 7 bases. The CDR3 totals 14 residues. With V trimmed by 6 bases and J by 4 bases, 8 bases remained unmatched. Germline assignment: CDR1 MDHEN and CDR2 SYDVKM. The CDR3 reads CASRRTGESTEAFF. In DNA form, the CDR3 reads TGTGCCAGCAGACGGACAGGCGAGAGCACTGAAGCTTTCTTT.

V usage is TRBV7-7 and J usage is TRBJ2-2; D is possibly TRBD1 (6 bases). Trimming stripped 3 bases from V and 1 base from J, with 9 bases between. The CDR3 has 15 residues. Germline V gene data show CDR1 as SSHAT and CDR2 as FNYEAQ (reference sequence). The CDR3 coding sequence is TGTGCCAGCAGCTTCGGGACATTGAACACCGGGGAGCTGTTTTTT. Residues: CASSFGTLNTGELFF.

This clonotype is labeled medium-sized. The rearrangement links TRBV4-1 to TRBJ2-1; D perhaps matches TRBD2 (6 bases). Trimming cost V 5 bases and J 6 bases, with 17 bases left between them. The germline V gene encodes CDR1 MGHRA and CDR2 YSYEKL. The CDR3 is 15 amino acids. For the CDR3, the DNA is TGCGCCAGCAGCTCAGTCCTAGCGCCAGGCAATGAGCAGTTCTTC. Protein sequence: CASSSVLAPGNEQFF.

This clonotype was recorded a few times. The V and J genes are TRBV18 and TRBJ2-1; D perhaps matches TRBD1 (6 bases). CDR3 length equals 17 residues. Trimming left V 2 bases short and J 4 bases short, with 18 bases between. Germline loops: CDR1 KGHSH, CDR2 LQKENI. CDR3 residues: CASSPITGKSPYNEQFF. CDR3 sequence (DNA): TGTGCCAGCTCACCAATAACAGGGAAATCCCCATACAATGAGCAGTTCTTC.

The chain links TRBV7-2 to TRBJ2-7; D remains unclear. Trimming took off 4 bases at V and 6 bases at J, with 16 bases between the two ends. CDR3 length: 14 amino acids. Germline CDR1 and CDR2: SGHTA and FQGNSA. Here the CDR3 reads CASSSLGQIAEQYF. The CDR3 DNA sequence: TGTGCCAGCAGCTCCCTGGGTCAGATAGCCGAGCAGTACTTC.

This clonotype has at least ten counts. This chain uses TRBV20-1 with TRBJ2-2; no firm D call. Germline V gene sequence: CDR1 DFQATT, CDR2 SNEGSKA (reference sequence). There are 15 residues in the CDR3. With 0 bases removed from V and 4 bases from J, the gap between germline ends came to 12 bases. In nucleotides, the CDR3 is TGCAGTGCTAGAGATTGGGCCATAGCCACCGGGGAGCTGTTTTTT. Translating it yields CSARDWAIATGELFF.

This clonotype has ten or more counts. DNA of the CDR3: TGTGCCAGCAGCTTAGGACAGACAAATGGCTACACCTTC. It translates to CASSLGQTNGYTF. The chain couples TRBV7-9 to TRBJ1-2; tentatively, D is TRBD1 (5 bases). The CDR3 spans 13 residues. The V gene's germline CDR1 is SEHNR and CDR2 FQNEAQ (reference sequence). The germline V and J ends were trimmed by 1 base and 6 bases, with 9 bases remaining between them. Together with reference TRBV7-9 and TRBJ1-2, the CDR3 gives the full variable domain: DTGVSQNPRHKITKRGQNVTFRCDPISEHNRLYWYRQTLGQGPEFLTYFQNEAQLEKSRLLSDRFSAERPKGSFSTLEIQRTEQGDSAMYLCASSLGQTNGYTFGSGTRLTVV.